The clone carrying this T cell receptor (beta chain) appeared once. This sample was included in a study of blood T cell repertoires in COVID-19. On the study more broadly: Material from acute and convalescent COVID-19 was sourced from the United States, Italy and Spain. PBMCs, B-cell-depleted T cells, or T cells provided the cDNA or gDNA that made up the material.

CDR1 and CDR2 (germline): GTSNPN, SVGIG (reference sequence). J gave up 1 base and V 0 bases, and 4 bases lay outside the gene matches. The CDR3 spans 16 residues. Original data processing: The assay estimated nucleated cells by amplifying reference gene primers. Clones were sequenced by immunoSEQ multiplex PCR, and TCRdb holds only the in-frame ones, with some missing. V, J and clone size are those of that table, while D and trimming were read from the DNA. The table includes roughly 180,000 clones, 85% detected once. The TCR was taken from a woman aged 55-70 years with acute or convalescent COVID-19. This chain joins TRBV30 and TRBJ2-4; 9 bases fit TRBD1. Sequenced: peripheral blood. The CDR3 protein is CAWSVLGQGAKNIQYF. For the CDR3, the DNA is TGTGCCTGGAGTGTACTGGGACAGGGTGCCAAAAACATTCAGTACTTC.